Included here is one T cell receptor (beta chain) sequence, with context. Its antigen is not known. This entry belongs to a study of shared clonotypes between healthy human individuals. CD4+ cells yielded CD45RA+ naive and CD45RA-negative memory subsets. Measured with immunoSEQ multiplex PCR; TCRdb has only the in-frame clones, and not every one. This table has around 510,000 clones, about 96% appearing once. Broader study findings: Generation of non-shared clonotypes was less probable than generation of clonotypes shared by all four donors. Naive CD4 clonotypes were shared across a few donors at roughly 5.3%. A small donor pool kept down the genetic and exposure-history diversity that was represented.

CDR1 SGHVS and CDR2 FQNEAQ come from the germline V gene. The CDR3 sequence is 15 residues long. The J segment lost 7 bases and the V segment lost 4 bases, leaving 10 bases of the junction unmatched. The source of this sequence is a woman aged 30 to 39 in good health. V gene TRBV7-8 combines with J gene TRBJ1-2; 9 bases map to TRBD1. The sample was naive CD4+ T cells sorted from blood. As to subset: CD45RA+ positively selected. As DNA, the CDR3 is TGTGCCAGCAGCTCTTACCGGGACAGGGAAGGTGGCTACACCTTC. Encoded protein: CASSSYRDREGGYTF.